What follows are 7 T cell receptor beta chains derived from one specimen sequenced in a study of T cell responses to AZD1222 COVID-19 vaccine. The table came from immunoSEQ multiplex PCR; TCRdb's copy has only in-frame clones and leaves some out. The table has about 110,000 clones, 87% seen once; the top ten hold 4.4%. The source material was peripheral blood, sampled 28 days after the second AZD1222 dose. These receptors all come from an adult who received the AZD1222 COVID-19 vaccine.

The CDR3 DNA reads as TGTGCCAGTAGTAGGACAGGGGTGGCTGAAGCTTTCTTT. It codes for CASSRTGVAEAFF. The chain uses TRBV19 and TRBJ1-1; 9 bases agree with TRBD1. Trimming took 4 bases from V and 6 from J; bases not matched to a gene: 3. This CDR3 is built from 13 residues. The germline CDR1 and CDR2 sequences are LNHDA and SQIVND (reference sequence).

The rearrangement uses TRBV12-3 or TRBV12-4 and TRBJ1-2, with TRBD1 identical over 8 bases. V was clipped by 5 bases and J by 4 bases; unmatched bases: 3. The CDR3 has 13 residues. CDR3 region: CASSETGVYGYTF. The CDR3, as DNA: TGTGCCAGCAGTGAGACAGGGGTCTATGGCTACACCTTC.

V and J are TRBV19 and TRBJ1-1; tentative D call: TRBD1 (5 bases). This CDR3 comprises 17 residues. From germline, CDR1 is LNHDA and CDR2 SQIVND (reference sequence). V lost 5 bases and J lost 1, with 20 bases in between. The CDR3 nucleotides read TGTGCCAGTAGTGAGTATTGGCGAGGGGACGCGAACACTGAAGCTTTCTTT. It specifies CASSEYWRGDANTEAFF.

The CDR3 loop is CASSQGTGGVYGYTF. The CDR3 coding sequence is TGTGCCAGCAGCCAAGGGACAGGGGGTGTGTATGGCTACACCTTC. V and J are TRBV7-8 and TRBJ1-2, with 11 bases that match TRBD1. Germline CDR1 and CDR2: SGHVS and FQNEAQ. After removal of 5 bases from V and 5 bases from J, the junction contained 7 bases not matched to a gene. The CDR3 is 15 amino acids.

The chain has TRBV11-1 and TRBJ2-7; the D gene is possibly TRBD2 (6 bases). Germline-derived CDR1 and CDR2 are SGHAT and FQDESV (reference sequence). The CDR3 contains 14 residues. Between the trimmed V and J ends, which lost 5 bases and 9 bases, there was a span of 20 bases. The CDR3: CASSVAGIGERQYF. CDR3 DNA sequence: TGTGCCAGCAGCGTCGCGGGAATTGGCGAGCGGCAGTACTTC.

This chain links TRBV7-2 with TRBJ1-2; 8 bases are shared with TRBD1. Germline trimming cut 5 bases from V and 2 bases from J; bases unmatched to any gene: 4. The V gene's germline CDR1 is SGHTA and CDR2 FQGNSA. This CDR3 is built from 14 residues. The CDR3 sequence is CASSGRQGNYGYTF. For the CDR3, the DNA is TGTGCCAGCAGCGGGAGACAGGGGAACTATGGCTACACCTTC.

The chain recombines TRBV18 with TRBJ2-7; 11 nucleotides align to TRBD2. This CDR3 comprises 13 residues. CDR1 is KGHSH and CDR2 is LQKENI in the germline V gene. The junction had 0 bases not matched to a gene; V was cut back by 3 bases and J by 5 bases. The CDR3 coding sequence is TGTGCCAGCTCACCTAGCGGGAGGGACGAGCAGTACTTC. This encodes CASSPSGRDEQYF.